These 30 T cell receptor beta chains originate from one sample sequenced in a study of Graves' ophthalmopathy and Graves' hyperthyroidism. Amplification of the TCR beta CDR3 regions used RNA transcripts (as template). Scientists carried out first-round RT-PCR using HTBI primers and then a second-round multiplex PCR. TCRdb re-derived calls from the multiplex PCR reads in MiXCR, one entry per CDR3 protein. Among some 200,000 distinct CDR3 sequences, under 30% were seen once, and the ten largest hold over 7.5%. The sequenced material came from peripheral blood. Receptors originate from a man aged 50 to 59 with Graves' ophthalmopathy.

This clonotype was detected ten times or more. V and J are TRBV27 and TRBJ2-7; D gene unclear. This CDR3 is 13 amino acids long. The germline CDR1 and CDR2 sequences are MNHEY and SMNVEV (reference sequence). V gave up 5 bases and J gave up 5 bases, with 13 bases separating them. The CDR3, as DNA: TGTGCCAGCAGTGTTCGGAAGGTGGACGAGCAGTACTTC. Its protein product is CASSVRKVDEQYF.

This clonotype was recorded at least ten times. The rearrangement uses TRBV5-1 and TRBJ2-3; D is uncertain. CDR3 size: 15 residues. The V gene's germline CDR1 is SGHRS and CDR2 YFSETQ. V gave up 1 base and J gave up 0 bases, with 9 bases separating them. CDR3 residues: CASSLTPVSTDTQYF. The CDR3 coding sequence is TGCGCCAGCAGCTTGACCCCTGTTAGCACAGATACGCAGTATTTT. The full variable domain, its missing parts supplied by reference TRBV5-1 and TRBJ2-3, is KAGVTQTPRYLIKTRGQQVTLSCSPISGHRSVSWYQQTPGQGLQFLFEYFSETQRNKGNFPGRFSGRQFSNSRSEMNVSTLELGDSALYLCASSLTPVSTDTQYFGPGTRLTVL.

V and J are TRBV12-3 or TRBV12-4 and TRBJ1-2; 7 nucleotides align to TRBD1. CDR3 length: 15 residues. Unmatched junction bases numbered 12, after V lost 5 bases and J lost 6 bases. The CDR3 is CASSQTGELVDGYTF. CDR3 DNA: TGTGCCAGCAGTCAAACAGGGGAATTGGTGGATGGCTACACCTTC.

This clonotype has ten or more counts. The chain uses TRBV3-1 and TRBJ1-2; 10 bases are shared with TRBD1. Germline assignment: CDR1 LGHDT and CDR2 YNNKEL (reference sequence). The CDR3 consists of 14 residues. J lost 8 bases, V lost 4 bases, and 7 bases had no gene match. The CDR3 nucleotides are TGTGCCAGCAGCCTCCGGACAGGGGGAGGGGGCTACACCTTC. Protein product: CASSLRTGGGGYTF.

This clonotype was counted at least ten times. V gene TRBV20-1 combines with J gene TRBJ2-7; either TRBD1 or TRBD2 may fit D (5 bases each). V dropped 0 bases and J dropped 1 base, with 10 bases sitting between them. The CDR3 is made up of 14 amino acids. Germline CDR1 and CDR2: DFQATT and SNEGSKA (reference sequence). This CDR3 reads CSARDHRRSYEQYF. For the CDR3, the DNA is TGCAGTGCTAGAGATCACAGGAGGTCCTACGAGCAGTACTTC.

This rearrangement joins TRBV6-2 or TRBV6-3 to TRBJ2-5; 7 positions agree with TRBD1. The germline CDR1 and CDR2 sequences are MNHEY and SVGEGT. The CDR3 length is 15 residues. The V segment lost 2 bases and the J segment 4 bases; nucleotides outside the gene matches: 7. The CDR3 sequence: CASSYPKTGRETQYF. CDR3 DNA sequence: TGTGCCAGCAGTTACCCCAAGACAGGGCGAGAGACCCAGTACTTC.

This clonotype was observed many times. CDR3 DNA sequence: TGTGCCAGTAGTATGCCGGGACAGCTACACTATGGCTACACCTTC. Its translation is CASSMPGQLHYGYTF. V gene TRBV19 combines with J gene TRBJ1-2, with 7 bases matching TRBD1. The J segment lost 3 bases and the V segment lost 3 bases, leaving 7 bases of the junction unmatched. Per germline, CDR1 LNHDA and CDR2 SQIVND (reference sequence). The CDR3 covers 15 residues.

V is TRBV28 and J is TRBJ2-2; D not resolved. The ends were cut back, 11 bases at V and 5 bases at J, with 15 bases in the middle. Germline CDR1 is MDHEN and CDR2 is SYDVKM. This CDR3 is built from 13 residues. The CDR3 spells CAGQSAVTGELFF. The CDR3 DNA reads TGTGCCGGCCAAAGCGCGGTAACCGGGGAGCTGTTTTTT.

The V call is TRBV6-1, the J call TRBJ2-2, with D hard to call. The CDR3 covers 12 residues. The germline V gene encodes CDR1 MNHNS and CDR2 SASEGT. With 7 bases removed from V and 6 bases from J, the gap between germline ends came to 9 bases. The CDR3 region has the DNA TGTGCCAGCAAAAGTAGGGCCGGGGAGCTGTTTTTT. Amino acid sequence: CASKSRAGELFF.

This clonotype came up many times. V is TRBV7-8 and J is TRBJ2-7; 8 bases fit TRBD2. This CDR3 is 15 amino acids long. The V and J ends lost 0 bases and 4 bases, in that order; junction bases with no gene match: 5. Germline CDR1 is SGHVS and CDR2 is FQNEAQ. CDR3 in amino acids: CASSLAGREAYEQYF. As DNA, the CDR3 is TGTGCCAGCAGCTTAGCGGGGCGGGAGGCTTACGAGCAGTACTTC.

The sample holds many counts of this clonotype. The V call is TRBV7-9, the J call TRBJ2-2; 9 bases are shared with TRBD1. CDR1 is SEHNR, CDR2 FQNEAQ, per germline (reference sequence). The CDR3 is made up of 15 amino acids. Losses at the gene ends were 5 bases for V and 3 bases for J; bases not matched to a gene: 4. The CDR3: CASSQQGADTGELFF. Here the CDR3 DNA reads TGTGCCAGCAGCCAACAGGGGGCGGACACCGGGGAGCTGTTTTTT.

This clonotype has ten or more counts. The chain uses TRBV6-1 and TRBJ2-7; TRBD2 might be the D (6 bases). Trimming cost V 2 bases and J 3 bases, with 14 bases left between them. Germline CDR1 is MNHNS and CDR2 is SASEGT. This CDR3 comprises 15 residues. CDR3 amino acids: CASSESNSGYYEQYF. The CDR3 DNA sequence: TGTGCCAGCAGTGAAAGCAATAGCGGATACTACGAGCAGTACTTC.

There are many counts of this clonotype. The V and J genes are TRBV27 and TRBJ2-7, with a weak D call TRBD1 (6 bases). The CDR3 is 13 amino acids. The V end lost 5 bases, the J end lost 7 bases, and 15 bases lay between the germline ends. From germline, CDR1 is MNHEY and CDR2 SMNVEV (reference sequence). In DNA, the CDR3 is TGTGCCAGCAGTAAACAGGGTTTATGGGAGCAGTACTTC. Its translation: CASSKQGLWEQYF.

This clonotype was observed many times. The chain is built from TRBV11-3 and TRBJ2-2; 7 bases are shared with TRBD2. With 5 bases clipped from V and 4 bases from J, the junction kept 7 bases outside the gene matches. This CDR3 is built from 15 residues. The germline CDR1 and CDR2 sequences are SGHNT and YENEEA. The CDR3 sequence: CASSSRGVGTGELFF. CDR3 bases: TGTGCCAGCAGCAGCCGGGGGGTGGGCACCGGGGAGCTGTTTTTT.

The rearrangement links TRBV27 to TRBJ2-7, with 12 bases that match TRBD1. The CDR3 is made up of 16 amino acids. In germline, CDR1 is MNHEY, CDR2 SMNVEV (reference sequence). With 5 bases clipped from V and 8 bases from J, the junction kept 13 bases outside the gene matches. The CDR3 loop is CASSPIGGDRGRKQYF. CDR3 DNA sequence: TGTGCCAGCAGTCCTATCGGGGGGGACAGGGGGCGCAAGCAGTACTTC.

V and J are TRBV11-1 and TRBJ1-1; weak D call: TRBD1 (5 bases). Germline V gives CDR1 SGHAT, CDR2 FQDESV (reference sequence). The CDR3 runs 13 residues. V was cut by 3 bases and J by 7 bases, with 12 bases left in between. CDR3 region: CASSFPEGLEAFF. CDR3 sequence (DNA): TGTGCCAGCAGCTTCCCAGAGGGACTTGAAGCTTTCTTT.

This clonotype was detected ten times or more. The V gene is TRBV19, the J gene TRBJ2-5; 9 bases are shared with TRBD2. CDR3 length: 16 residues. V shed 4 bases, J shed 5 bases, and the junction held 11 bases outside the gene matches. Looked up from germline, CDR1 is LNHDA and CDR2 is SQIVND (reference sequence). The CDR3 sequence: CASSTSQGLAVETQYF. The CDR3 DNA follows: TGTGCCAGTAGTACCTCCCAGGGACTAGCCGTGGAGACCCAGTACTTC.

The V call is TRBV29-1, the J call TRBJ2-7; possible D gene TRBD1, 6 bases. V was shortened by 4 bases and J by 2 bases, with 6 bases between the two germline ends. Looked up from germline, CDR1 is SQVTM and CDR2 is ANQGSEA. The CDR3 consists of 11 residues. CDR3 DNA: TGCAGCGTTGGGACAGCCTACGAGCAGTACTTC. This encodes CSVGTAYEQYF.

This clonotype was counted ten times or more. J is TRBJ1-1 and V is TRBV13; possibly TRBD1 for D (6 bases). With 5 bases removed from V and 4 bases from J, the gap between germline ends came to 14 bases. The CDR3 has 14 residues. CDR1 and CDR2 (germline): PRHDT, FYEKMQ (reference sequence). DNA of the CDR3: TGTGCCAGCAGCACACTCGGGGGCGCCACTGAAGCTTTCTTT. Translation: CASSTLGGATEAFF.

This clonotype was detected many times. The CDR3 reads CASSEEGMATEAFF. DNA of the CDR3: TGTGCCAGCAGTGAAGAAGGGATGGCCACTGAAGCTTTCTTT. The chain carries TRBV6-1 and TRBJ1-1; D not certain. Germline V gene sequence: CDR1 MNHNS, CDR2 SASEGT. The CDR3 has 14 amino acids. Trimming removed 1 base from V and 4 bases from J, with 10 bases in between.

The sample holds many counts of this clonotype. CDR3 in DNA: TGTGCCAGCATCTCCTGGGGGATGAACACTGAAGCTTTCTTT. This translates into CASISWGMNTEAFF. V and J are TRBV6-5 and TRBJ1-1, with D perhaps matching TRBD1 (5 bases). Germline V CDR1 and CDR2: MNHEY, SVGAGI. The length of the CDR3 is 14 residues. Trimming pared 7 bases from V and 0 bases from J, leaving 12 bases between.

This clonotype was counted at least ten times. V is TRBV28 and J is TRBJ1-5; 11 bases map to TRBD1. Germline V gene lookup returns CDR1 MDHEN and CDR2 SYDVKM. The length of the CDR3 is 17 residues. V was clipped by 5 bases and J by 6 bases; unmatched bases: 12. CDR3 region: CASSQETGTGGGQPQHF. DNA of the CDR3: TGTGCCAGCAGTCAGGAGACCGGGACAGGGGGTGGTCAGCCCCAGCATTTT.

This clonotype was detected many times. The V gene is TRBV12-3 or TRBV12-4, the J gene TRBJ2-2, with TRBD2 identical over 8 bases. With 6 bases clipped from V and 0 bases from J, the junction kept 6 bases outside the gene matches. CDR3 length equals 16 residues. The DNA for the CDR3 is TGTGCCAGCAGACTTCGAGCGGGAGCGAACACCGGGGAGCTGTTTTTT. Translated: CASRLRAGANTGELFF.

The chain links TRBV11-2 to TRBJ2-5; 10 bases agree with TRBD2. This CDR3 region has 17 residues. In germline, CDR1 is SGHAT, CDR2 FQNNGV. V lost 1 base and J lost 5; bases outside the gene matches: 10. DNA of the CDR3: TGTGCCAGCAGCTTAGGGGCCCTAGCGGGAGCCCGGGAGACCCAGTACTTC. Its protein is CASSLGALAGARETQYF.

The sample holds many counts of this clonotype. The chain combines TRBV7-3 with TRBJ2-2, with TRBD2 matching 7 bases. The CDR3 loop spans 15 amino acids. The junction had 9 bases not matched to a gene; V was cut back by 5 bases and J by 6 bases. Germline assignment: CDR1 SGHTA and CDR2 FQGTGA. CDR3 DNA: TGTGCCAGCAGCCGATCGGCGGGAGTCCCCGGGGAGCTGTTTTTT. This gives the protein CASSRSAGVPGELFF.

The chain joins TRBV20-1 to TRBJ2-2; 8 positions match TRBD2. Unmatched junction bases numbered 8, after V lost 8 bases and J lost 6 bases. Looked up from germline, CDR1 is DFQATT and CDR2 is SNEGSKA (reference sequence). The CDR3 loop spans 13 amino acids. The CDR3 loop is CSSSGSRPGELFF. The CDR3 DNA reads TGCAGTTCCAGCGGGAGTCGACCCGGGGAGCTGTTTTTT.

This clonotype was seen repeatedly, ten times or more. This chain uses TRBV7-2 with TRBJ1-2, with a tentative D call TRBD1 (6 bases). The ends were cut back, 5 bases at V and 4 bases at J, with 14 bases in the middle. This CDR3 spans 14 amino acids. The germline CDR1 and CDR2 sequences are SGHTA and FQGNSA. Here the CDR3 reads CASSPPGAFYGYTF. The CDR3 coding sequence is TGTGCCAGCAGCCCGCCAGGGGCGTTCTATGGCTACACCTTC.

This clonotype was observed at least ten times. J is TRBJ2-7 and V is TRBV9; TRBD1 matches 7 bases. The CDR3 loop spans 14 amino acids. V shed 3 bases and J 4 bases; nucleotides not matched to a gene: 7. Germline loops: CDR1 SGDLS, CDR2 YYNGEE. The CDR3 here is CASSAHPTGYEQYF. DNA for the CDR3: TGTGCCAGCAGCGCCCACCCGACAGGGTACGAGCAGTACTTC.

This clonotype occurred many times. The chain has TRBV4-3 and TRBJ2-2; D possibly corresponds to TRBD2 (5 bases). Germline lookup yields CDR1 LGHNA and CDR2 YSLEER. Between the trimmed V and J ends, which lost 0 bases and 7 bases, there was a span of 15 bases. The CDR3 has 16 residues. In DNA form, the CDR3 reads TGCGCCAGCAGCCAAGATGGCGGGTCGGGGATCGGGGAGCTGTTTTTT. As protein: CASSQDGGSGIGELFF.

At least ten counts were recorded for this clonotype. The CDR3 DNA reads as TGTGCCAGCAGTCCCCATGGACAGGGGGCGGATCAGCCCCAGCATTTT. Its protein product is CASSPHGQGADQPQHF. This chain links TRBV12-3 or TRBV12-4 with TRBJ1-5, with TRBD1 identical over 11 bases. V shed 5 bases, J shed 5 bases, and the junction held 8 bases outside the gene matches. The CDR3 has 16 amino acids.